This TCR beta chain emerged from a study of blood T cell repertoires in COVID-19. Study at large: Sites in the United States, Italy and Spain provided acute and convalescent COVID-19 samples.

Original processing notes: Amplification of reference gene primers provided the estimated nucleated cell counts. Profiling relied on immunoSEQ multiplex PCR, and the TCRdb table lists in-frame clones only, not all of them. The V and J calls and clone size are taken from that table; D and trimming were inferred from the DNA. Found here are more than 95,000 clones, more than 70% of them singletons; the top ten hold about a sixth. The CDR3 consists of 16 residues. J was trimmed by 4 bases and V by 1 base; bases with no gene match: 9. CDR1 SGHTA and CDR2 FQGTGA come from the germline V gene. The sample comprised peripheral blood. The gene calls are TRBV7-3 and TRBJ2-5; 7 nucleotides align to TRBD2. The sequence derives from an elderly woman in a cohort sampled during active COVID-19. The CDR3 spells CASSLNGQRGTETQYF. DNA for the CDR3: TGTGCCAGCAGCTTAAACGGGCAGCGGGGAACAGAGACCCAGTACTTC.